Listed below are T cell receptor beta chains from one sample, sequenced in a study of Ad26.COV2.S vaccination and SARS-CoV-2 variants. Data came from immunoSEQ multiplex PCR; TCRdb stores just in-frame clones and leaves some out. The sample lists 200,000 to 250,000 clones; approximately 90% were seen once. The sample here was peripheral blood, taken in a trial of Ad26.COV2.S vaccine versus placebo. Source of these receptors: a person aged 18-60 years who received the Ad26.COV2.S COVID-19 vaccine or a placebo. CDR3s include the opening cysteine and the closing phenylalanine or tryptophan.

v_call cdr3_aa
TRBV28 CASTSTLNTEAFF
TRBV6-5 CASRARDRVRPPLHF
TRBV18 CASSPPKGANTEAFF
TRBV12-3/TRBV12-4 CASSLGFQETQYF
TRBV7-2 CASSPVGGGFYNEQFF
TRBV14 CASSLWDSQETQYF
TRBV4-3 CASSQEHRPAGYTF
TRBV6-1 CASSEVRRGSLGWDLEQYF
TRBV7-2 CASSLTSGRANEQFF
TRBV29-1 CSVGEGWFF
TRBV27 CASSRRQDLNSPLHF
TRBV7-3 CASSFGLAGEQYF
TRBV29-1 CSWARETEQFF
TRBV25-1 CASRRGTGYGYTF
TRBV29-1 CSALEGEQFF
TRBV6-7 CASSSWEVKMGYEQYF
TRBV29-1 CSVLTESWEQYF
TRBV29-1 CSVGDRVNTEAFF
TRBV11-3 CASSLTNTGELFF
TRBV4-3 CASSQEMGSYNEQFF
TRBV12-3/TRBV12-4 CASNQGARTEAFF
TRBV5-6 CASSLGGASYGYTF
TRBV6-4 CASSGESTDTQYF
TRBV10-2 CASSESSPLSQYF
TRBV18 CASSPRTGEGETQYF
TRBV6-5 CASSYSVGLNEKLFF
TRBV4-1 CASSQDQGIGETQYF
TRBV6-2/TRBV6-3 CASSFQVVYGYTF
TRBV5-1 CASSLQDRGSSGANVLTF
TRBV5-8 CASSPSGQGGDEAFF
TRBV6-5 CASSYGATTPLHF
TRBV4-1 CASSPRVLAGKNIQYF
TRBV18 CASATPTGELFF
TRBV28 CASSFGDRGGYGYTF
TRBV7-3 CASSLSHAGRCNQPQHF
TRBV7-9 CASSPKGGLVETQYF